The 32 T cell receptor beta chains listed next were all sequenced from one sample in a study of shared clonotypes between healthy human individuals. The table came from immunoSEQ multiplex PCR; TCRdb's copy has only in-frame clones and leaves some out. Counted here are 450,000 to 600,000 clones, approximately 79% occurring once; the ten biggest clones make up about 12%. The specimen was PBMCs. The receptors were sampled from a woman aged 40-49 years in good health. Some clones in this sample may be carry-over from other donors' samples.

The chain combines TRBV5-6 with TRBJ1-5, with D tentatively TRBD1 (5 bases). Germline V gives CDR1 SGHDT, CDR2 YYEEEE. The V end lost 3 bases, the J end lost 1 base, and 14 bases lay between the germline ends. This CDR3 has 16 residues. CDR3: CASSSLGGRSNQPQHF. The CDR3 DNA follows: TGTGCCAGCAGCTCCTTGGGGGGGAGGAGCAATCAGCCCCAGCATTTT.

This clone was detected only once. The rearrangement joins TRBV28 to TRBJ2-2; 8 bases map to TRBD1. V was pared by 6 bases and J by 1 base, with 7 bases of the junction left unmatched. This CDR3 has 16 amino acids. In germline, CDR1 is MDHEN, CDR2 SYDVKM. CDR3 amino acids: CASRRDRGKNTGELFF. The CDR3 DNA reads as TGTGCCAGCAGACGCGACAGGGGCAAGAACACCGGGGAGCTGTTTTTT.

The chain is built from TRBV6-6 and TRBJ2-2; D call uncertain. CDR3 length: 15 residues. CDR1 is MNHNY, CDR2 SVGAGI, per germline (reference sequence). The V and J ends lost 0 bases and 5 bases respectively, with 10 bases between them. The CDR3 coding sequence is TGTGCCAGCAGTTACTCGTTTAGATCTACCGGGGAGCTGTTTTTT. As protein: CASSYSFRSTGELFF.

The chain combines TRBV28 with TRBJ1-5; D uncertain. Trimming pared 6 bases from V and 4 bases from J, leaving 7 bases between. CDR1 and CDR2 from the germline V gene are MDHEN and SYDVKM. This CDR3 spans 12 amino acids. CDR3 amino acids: CASRTGNQPQHF. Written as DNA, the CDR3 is TGTGCCAGCAGGACGGGGAATCAGCCCCAGCATTTT.

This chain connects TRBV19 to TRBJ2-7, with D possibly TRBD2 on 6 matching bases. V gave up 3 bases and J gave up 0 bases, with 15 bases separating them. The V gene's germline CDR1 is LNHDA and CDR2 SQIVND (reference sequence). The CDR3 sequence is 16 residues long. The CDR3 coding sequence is TGTGCCAGTAGTATCTTTGCCGGGACTGGCTCCTACGAGCAGTACTTC. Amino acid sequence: CASSIFAGTGSYEQYF.

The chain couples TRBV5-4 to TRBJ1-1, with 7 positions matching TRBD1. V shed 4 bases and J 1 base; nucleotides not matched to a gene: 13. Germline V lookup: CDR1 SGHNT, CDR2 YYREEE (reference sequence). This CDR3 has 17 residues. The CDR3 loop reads CASSRKTPRTGNTEAFF. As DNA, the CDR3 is TGTGCCAGCAGCCGAAAGACACCTAGGACAGGGAACACTGAAGCTTTCTTT.

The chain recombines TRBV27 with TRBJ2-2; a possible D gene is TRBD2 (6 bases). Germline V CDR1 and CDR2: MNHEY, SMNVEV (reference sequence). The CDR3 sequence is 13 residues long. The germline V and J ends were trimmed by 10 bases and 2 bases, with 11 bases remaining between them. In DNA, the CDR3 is TGTGCCAACCGGGACTCCAACACCGGGGAGCTGTTTTTT. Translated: CANRDSNTGELFF.

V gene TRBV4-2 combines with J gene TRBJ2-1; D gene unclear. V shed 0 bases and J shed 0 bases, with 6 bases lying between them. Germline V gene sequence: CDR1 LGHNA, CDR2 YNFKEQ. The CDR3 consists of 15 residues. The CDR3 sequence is CASSQDLHSYNEQFF. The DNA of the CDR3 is TGTGCCAGCAGCCAAGATCTCCACTCCTACAATGAGCAGTTCTTC.

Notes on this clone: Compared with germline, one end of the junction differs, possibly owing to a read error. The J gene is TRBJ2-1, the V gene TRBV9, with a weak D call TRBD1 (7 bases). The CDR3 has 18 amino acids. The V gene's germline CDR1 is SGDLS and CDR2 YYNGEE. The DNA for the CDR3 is TGTGCCAGCAGCGCCTCGACAGGGTGGACTACTTCCTACAATGAGCTGTTCTTC. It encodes CASSASTGWTTSYNELFF.

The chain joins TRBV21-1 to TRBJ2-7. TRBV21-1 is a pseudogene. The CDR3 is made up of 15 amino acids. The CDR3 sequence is CASSTRLGKNYEQYF. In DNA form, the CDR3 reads TGTGCCAGCAGCACCCGACTGGGAAAGAACTACGAGCAGTACTTC.

CDR3 sequence (DNA): TGTGCCAGCAGCTTAGGACTAGGCGGGGAGACCCAGTACTTC. The encoded protein is CASSLGLGGETQYF. The rearrangement links TRBV7-2 to TRBJ2-5, with TRBD2 as a possible D gene (6 bases). There are 14 residues in the CDR3. CDR1 and CDR2 from the germline V gene are SGHTA and FQGNSA. The V end lost 1 base, the J end lost 5 bases, and 11 bases lay between the germline ends.

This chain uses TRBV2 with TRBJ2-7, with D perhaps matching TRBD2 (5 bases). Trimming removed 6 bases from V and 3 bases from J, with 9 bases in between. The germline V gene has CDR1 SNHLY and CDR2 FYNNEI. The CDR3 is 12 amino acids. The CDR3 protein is CASRYGDYEQYF. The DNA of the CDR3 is TGTGCCAGCAGGTACGGGGACTACGAGCAGTACTTC.

CDR3 sequence reads: CASSSGLAGVSEQYF. The CDR3 nucleotides are TGCGCCAGCAGCTCGGGACTAGCGGGAGTCAGCGAGCAGTACTTC. The chain couples TRBV5-1 to TRBJ2-7; 14 bases are shared with TRBD2. CDR3 length: 15 amino acids. CDR1 and CDR2 (germline): SGHRS, YFSETQ. J lost 6 bases, V lost 3 bases, and 5 bases had no gene match.

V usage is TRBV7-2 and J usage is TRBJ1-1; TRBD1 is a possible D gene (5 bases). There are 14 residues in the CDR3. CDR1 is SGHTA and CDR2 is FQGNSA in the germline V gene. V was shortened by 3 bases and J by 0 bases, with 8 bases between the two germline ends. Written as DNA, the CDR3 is TGTGCCAGCAGCTTCGCGGGGCTGAACACTGAAGCTTTCTTT. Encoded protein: CASSFAGLNTEAFF.

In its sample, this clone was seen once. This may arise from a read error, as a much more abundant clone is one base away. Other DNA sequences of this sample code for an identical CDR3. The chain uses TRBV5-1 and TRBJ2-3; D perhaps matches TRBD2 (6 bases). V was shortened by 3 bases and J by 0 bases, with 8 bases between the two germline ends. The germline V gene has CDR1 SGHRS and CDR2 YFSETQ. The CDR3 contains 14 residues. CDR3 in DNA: TGCGCCAGCAGCTCCGGGACTAGCACAGATACGCAGTATTTT. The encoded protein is CASSSGTSTDTQYF.

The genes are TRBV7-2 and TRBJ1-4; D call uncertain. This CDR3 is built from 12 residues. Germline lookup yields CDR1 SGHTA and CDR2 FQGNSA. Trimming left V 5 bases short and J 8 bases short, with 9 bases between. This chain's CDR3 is CASSRVGEKLFF. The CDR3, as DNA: TGTGCCAGCAGCCGGGTAGGGGAAAAACTGTTTTTT.

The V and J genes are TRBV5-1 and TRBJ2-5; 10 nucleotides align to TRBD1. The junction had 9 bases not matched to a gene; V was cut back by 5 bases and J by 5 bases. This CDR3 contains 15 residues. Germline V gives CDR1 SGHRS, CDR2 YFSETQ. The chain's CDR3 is CASSNNRDRGETQYF. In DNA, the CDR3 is TGCGCCAGCAGTAACAACCGGGACAGGGGTGAGACCCAGTACTTC.

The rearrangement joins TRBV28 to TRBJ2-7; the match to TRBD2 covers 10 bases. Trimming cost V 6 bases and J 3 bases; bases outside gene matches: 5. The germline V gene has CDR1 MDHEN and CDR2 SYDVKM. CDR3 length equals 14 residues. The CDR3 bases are TGTGCCAGCAGGCGACTAGCGGGCGGCTACGAGCAGTACTTC. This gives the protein CASRRLAGGYEQYF. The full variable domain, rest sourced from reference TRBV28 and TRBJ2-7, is DVKVTQSSRYLVKRTGEKVFLECVQDMDHENMFWYRQDPGLGLRLIYFSYDVKMKEKGDIPEGYSVSREKKERFSLILESASTNQTSMYLCASRRLAGGYEQYFGPGTRLTVT.

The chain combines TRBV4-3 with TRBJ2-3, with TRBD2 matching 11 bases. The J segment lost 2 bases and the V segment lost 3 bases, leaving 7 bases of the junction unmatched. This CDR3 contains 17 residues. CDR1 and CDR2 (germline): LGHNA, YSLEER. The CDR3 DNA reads TGCGCCAGCAGCCAGATCGGACTAGCGGGCTACACAGATACGCAGTATTTT. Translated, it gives CASSQIGLAGYTDTQYF.

The CDR3 coding sequence is TGTGCCTGGAGCTTGGAGGGCTCCTACGAGCAGTACTTC. Protein product: CAWSLEGSYEQYF. The rearrangement uses TRBV30 and TRBJ2-7; tentatively, D is TRBD2 (6 bases). CDR1 is GTSNPN and CDR2 is SVGIG in the germline V gene (reference sequence). This CDR3 has 13 residues. Deletions cut 3 bases from V and 0 bases from J, with 9 bases between.

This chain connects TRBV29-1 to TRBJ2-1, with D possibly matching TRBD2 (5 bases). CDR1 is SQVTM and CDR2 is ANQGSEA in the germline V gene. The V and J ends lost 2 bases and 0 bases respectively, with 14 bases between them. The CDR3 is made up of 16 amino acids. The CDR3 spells CSVEIAAASSYNEQFF. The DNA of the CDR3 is TGCAGCGTTGAAATCGCAGCGGCCAGCTCCTACAATGAGCAGTTCTTC.

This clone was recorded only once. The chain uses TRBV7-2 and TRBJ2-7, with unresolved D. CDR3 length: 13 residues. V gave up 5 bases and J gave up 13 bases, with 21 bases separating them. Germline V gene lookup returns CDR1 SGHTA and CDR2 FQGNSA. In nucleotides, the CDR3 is TGTGCCAGCAGCCCCACTCCAGAAACTCAGATATACTTC. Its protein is CASSPTPETQIYF.

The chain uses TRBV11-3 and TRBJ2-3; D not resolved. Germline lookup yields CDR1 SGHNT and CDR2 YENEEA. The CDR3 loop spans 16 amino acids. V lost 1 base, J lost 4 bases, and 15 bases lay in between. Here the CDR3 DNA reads TGTGCCAGCAGCTTAGGTAGCCCCAATCACCCAGATACGCAGTATTTT. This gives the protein CASSLGSPNHPDTQYF.

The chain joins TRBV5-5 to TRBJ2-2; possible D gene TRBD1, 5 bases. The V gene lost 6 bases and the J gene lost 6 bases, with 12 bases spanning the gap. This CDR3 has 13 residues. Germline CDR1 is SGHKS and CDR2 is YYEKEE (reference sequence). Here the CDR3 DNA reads TGTGCCAGCATGACAGTTATCGCCGGGGAGCTGTTTTTT. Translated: CASMTVIAGELFF.

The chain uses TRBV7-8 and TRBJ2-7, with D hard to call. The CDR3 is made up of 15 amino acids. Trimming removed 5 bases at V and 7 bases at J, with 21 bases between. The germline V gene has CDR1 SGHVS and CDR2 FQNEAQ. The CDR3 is CASSPSIYKMREQYF. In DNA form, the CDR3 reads TGTGCCAGCAGCCCCTCCATCTATAAAATGAGGGAGCAGTACTTC.

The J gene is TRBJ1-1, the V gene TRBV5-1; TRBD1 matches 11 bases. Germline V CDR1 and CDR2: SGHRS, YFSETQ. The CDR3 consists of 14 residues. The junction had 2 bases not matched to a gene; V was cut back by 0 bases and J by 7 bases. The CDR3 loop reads CASSLEGQGVEAFF. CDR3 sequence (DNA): TGCGCCAGCAGCTTGGAGGGACAGGGGGTTGAAGCTTTCTTT.

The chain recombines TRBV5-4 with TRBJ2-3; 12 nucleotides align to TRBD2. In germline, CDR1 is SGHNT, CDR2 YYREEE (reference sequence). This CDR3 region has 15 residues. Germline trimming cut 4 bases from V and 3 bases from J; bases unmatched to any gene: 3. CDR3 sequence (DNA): TGTGCCAGCAGCCGCGGGACTAGCGGGACAGATACGCAGTATTTT. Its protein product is CASSRGTSGTDTQYF.

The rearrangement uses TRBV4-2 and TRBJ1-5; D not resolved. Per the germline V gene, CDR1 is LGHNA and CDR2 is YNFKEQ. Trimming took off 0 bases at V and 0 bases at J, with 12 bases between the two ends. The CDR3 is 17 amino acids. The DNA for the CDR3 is TGTGCCAGCAGCCAAGATTTATCGCAGAATAGCAATCAGCCCCAGCATTTT. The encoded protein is CASSQDLSQNSNQPQHF.

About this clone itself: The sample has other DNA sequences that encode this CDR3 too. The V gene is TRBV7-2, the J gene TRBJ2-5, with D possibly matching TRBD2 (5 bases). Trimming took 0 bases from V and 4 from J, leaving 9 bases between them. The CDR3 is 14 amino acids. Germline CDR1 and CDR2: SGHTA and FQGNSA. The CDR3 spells CASSLARGSETQYF. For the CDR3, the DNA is TGTGCCAGCAGCTTAGCGCGAGGGTCAGAGACCCAGTACTTC.

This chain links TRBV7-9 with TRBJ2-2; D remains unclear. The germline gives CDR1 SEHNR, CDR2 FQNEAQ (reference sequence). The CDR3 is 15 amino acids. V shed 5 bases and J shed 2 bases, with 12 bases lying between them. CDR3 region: CASSIPGPNTGELFF. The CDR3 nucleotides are TGTGCCAGCAGCATACCGGGTCCTAACACCGGGGAGCTGTTTTTT.

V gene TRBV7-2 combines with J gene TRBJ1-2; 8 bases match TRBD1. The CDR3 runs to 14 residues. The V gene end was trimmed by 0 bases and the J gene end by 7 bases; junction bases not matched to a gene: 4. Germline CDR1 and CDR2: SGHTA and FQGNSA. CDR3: CASSLAQGASGYTF. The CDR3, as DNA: TGTGCCAGCAGCTTAGCCCAGGGGGCCAGTGGCTACACCTTC.

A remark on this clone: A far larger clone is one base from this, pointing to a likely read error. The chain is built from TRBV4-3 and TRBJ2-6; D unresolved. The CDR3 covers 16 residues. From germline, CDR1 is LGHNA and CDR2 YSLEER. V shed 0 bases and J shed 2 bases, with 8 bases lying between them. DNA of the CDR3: TGCGCCAGCAGCCAAGAAGTCGGCCCTGGGGCCAACGTCCTGACTTTC. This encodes CASSQEVGPGANVLTF.